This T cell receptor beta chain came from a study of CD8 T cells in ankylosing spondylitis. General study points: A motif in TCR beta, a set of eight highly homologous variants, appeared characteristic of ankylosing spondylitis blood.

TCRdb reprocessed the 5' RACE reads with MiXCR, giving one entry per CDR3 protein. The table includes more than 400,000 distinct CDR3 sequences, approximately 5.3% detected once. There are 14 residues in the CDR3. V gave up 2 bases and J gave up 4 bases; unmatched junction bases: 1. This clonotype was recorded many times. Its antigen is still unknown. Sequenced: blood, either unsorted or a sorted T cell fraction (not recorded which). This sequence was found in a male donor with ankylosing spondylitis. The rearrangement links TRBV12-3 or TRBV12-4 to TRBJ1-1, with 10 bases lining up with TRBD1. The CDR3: CASSLWDRGTEAFF. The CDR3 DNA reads TGTGCCAGCAGTTTATGGGACAGGGGCACTGAAGCTTTCTTT.